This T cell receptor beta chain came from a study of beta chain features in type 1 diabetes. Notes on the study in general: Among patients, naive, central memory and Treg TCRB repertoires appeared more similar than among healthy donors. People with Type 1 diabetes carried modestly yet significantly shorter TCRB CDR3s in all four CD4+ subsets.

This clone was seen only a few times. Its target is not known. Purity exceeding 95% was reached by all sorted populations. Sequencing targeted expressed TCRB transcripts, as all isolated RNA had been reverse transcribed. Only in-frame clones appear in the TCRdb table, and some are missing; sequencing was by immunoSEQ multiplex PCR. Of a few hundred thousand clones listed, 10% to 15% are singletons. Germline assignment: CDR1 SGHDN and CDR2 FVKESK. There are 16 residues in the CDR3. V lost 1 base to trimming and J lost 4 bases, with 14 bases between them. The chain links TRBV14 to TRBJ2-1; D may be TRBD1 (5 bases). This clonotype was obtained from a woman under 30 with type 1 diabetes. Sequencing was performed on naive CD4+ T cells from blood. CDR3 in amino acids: CASSQGVRALYNEQFF. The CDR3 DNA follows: TGTGCCAGCAGCCAAGGGGTCAGGGCCCTTTACAATGAGCAGTTCTTC.